Shown below are 27 T cell receptor beta chains from a single sample sequenced in a study of blood T cell repertoires in COVID-19. Here immunoSEQ multiplex PCR was the method, and the copy in TCRdb shows in-frame clones only, minus some. The sample includes around 320,000 clones, 90% to 95% of them seen just once. The specimen sequenced was PBMCs or T cells enriched from blood (not recorded which). The receptors derive from a woman in her thirties who had been exposed to COVID-19.

V gene TRBV11-1 combines with J gene TRBJ2-3; TRBD2 agrees at 7 bases. The CDR3 contains 16 residues. The V gene's germline CDR1 is SGHAT and CDR2 FQDESV (reference sequence). V was pared by 3 bases and J by 4 bases, with 10 bases of the junction left unmatched. Written as DNA, the CDR3 is TGTGCCAGCAGCTTTACGGCGGGGGTGGCGCCAGATACGCAGTATTTT. Translated: CASSFTAGVAPDTQYF.

The V and J genes are TRBV5-8 and TRBJ2-7; 7 bases match TRBD1. CDR3 size: 15 residues. The germline V gene has CDR1 SGHTS and CDR2 YDEGEE. The V gene end was trimmed by 0 bases and the J gene end by 4 bases; junction bases not matched to a gene: 7. For the CDR3, the DNA is TGTGCCAGCAGCTTGGCCGTGACAGGGACGTACGAGCAGTACTTC. This translates into CASSLAVTGTYEQYF. Based on the CDR3 plus reference TRBV5-8 and TRBJ2-7, the full variable domain is EAGVTQSPTHLIKTRGQQATLRCSPISGHTSVYWYQQALGLGLQFLLWYDEGEERNRGNFPPRFSGRQFPNYSSELNVNALELEDSALYLCASSLAVTGTYEQYFGPGTRLTVT.

CDR3 sequence (DNA): TGTGCCAGTACAGAACAACAGGGTAGTCATTCACCCCTCCACTTT. This gives the protein CASTEQQGSHSPLHF. V usage is TRBV19 and J usage is TRBJ1-6, with D possibly being TRBD1 (6 bases). V lost 7 bases and J lost 8, with 18 bases in between. CDR1 and CDR2 (germline): LNHDA, SQIVND (reference sequence). There are 15 residues in the CDR3.

The gene calls are TRBV19 and TRBJ1-3, with a possible D match to TRBD1 (5 bases). Germline V lookup: CDR1 LNHDA, CDR2 SQIVND (reference sequence). The V end lost 5 bases, the J end lost 0 bases, and 14 bases lay between the germline ends. This CDR3 comprises 16 residues. This chain's CDR3 is CASSDGGFLSGNTIYF. The CDR3 region has the DNA TGTGCCAGTAGTGACGGGGGTTTCCTCTCTGGAAACACCATATATTTT.

The V and J genes are TRBV5-1 and TRBJ1-1; tentative D call: TRBD1 (5 bases). V lost 0 bases to trimming and J lost 4 bases, with 13 bases between them. This CDR3 comprises 15 residues. Germline values: CDR1 SGHRS, CDR2 YFSETQ. The CDR3 DNA sequence: TGCGCCAGCAGCTTGGCCGATGGGGCGAGCACTGAAGCTTTCTTT. Translated, it gives CASSLADGASTEAFF. Full variable domain (outside the CDR3, taken from reference TRBV5-1 and TRBJ1-1): KAGVTQTPRYLIKTRGQQVTLSCSPISGHRSVSWYQQTPGQGLQFLFEYFSETQRNKGNFPGRFSGRQFSNSRSEMNVSTLELGDSALYLCASSLADGASTEAFFGQGTRLTVV.

The gene calls are TRBV11-2 and TRBJ1-5; D unclear. V lost 4 bases and J 8 bases, leaving 12 bases between the germline ends. CDR1 and CDR2 from the germline V gene are SGHAT and FQNNGV. The CDR3 length is 13 residues. In DNA, the CDR3 is TGTGCCAGCAGCTCGCATCGGGAAGAGCCCCAGCATTTT. As protein: CASSSHREEPQHF.

The chain has TRBV24-1 and TRBJ2-1; D gene ambiguous. The germline V gene encodes CDR1 KGHDR and CDR2 SFDVKD. Trimming removed 0 bases at V and 4 bases at J, with 12 bases between. The CDR3 is made up of 16 amino acids. CDR3 sequence: CATSDLGRRCYNEQFF. Here the CDR3 DNA reads TGTGCCACCAGTGATTTGGGCAGGCGATGTTACAATGAGCAGTTCTTC.

This sequence joins TRBV19 and TRBJ1-6; 8 bases are shared with TRBD1. V gave up 5 bases and J gave up 10 bases; unmatched junction bases: 7. Germline V gene sequence: CDR1 LNHDA, CDR2 SQIVND (reference sequence). This CDR3 has 14 residues. The DNA of the CDR3 is TGTGCCAGTAGTTCCGGACAGGGCCCCTCACCCCTCCACTTT. Its protein product is CASSSGQGPSPLHF.

This clone was recorded a few times. The V call is TRBV7-2, the J call TRBJ1-2; perhaps TRBD1 as D (6 bases). Looked up from germline, CDR1 is SGHTA and CDR2 is FQGNSA. The CDR3 has 13 residues. Trimming took 4 bases from V and 8 from J, leaving 14 bases between them. DNA of the CDR3: TGTGCCAGCAGCTCCGACAGGATCGGAGGCTACACCTTC. The encoded protein is CASSSDRIGGYTF.

The J gene is TRBJ1-1, the V gene TRBV6-5; D might be TRBD1 (5 bases). The CDR3 is 14 amino acids. Germline CDR1 reads MNHEY; CDR2 reads SVGAGI. The ends were cut back, 6 bases at V and 10 bases at J, with 21 bases in the middle. As DNA, the CDR3 is TGTGCCAGCAGGGCGGACACCTCTCCAAGGGGAGCTTTCTTT. As protein: CASRADTSPRGAFF.

The rearrangement links TRBV2 to TRBJ1-2, with TRBD1 as a possible D gene (5 bases). Germline assignment: CDR1 SNHLY and CDR2 FYNNEI. Trimming removed 10 bases from V and 1 base from J, with 16 bases in between. This CDR3 has 14 amino acids. The CDR3 reads CATTGTGYNYGYTF. For the CDR3, the DNA is TGTGCCACCACAGGCACAGGATATAACTATGGCTACACCTTC.

The CDR3 sequence is CASSQDVRGTGGYTF. CDR3 bases: TGCGCCAGCAGCCAAGACGTCAGGGGGACAGGTGGCTACACCTTC. The rearrangement uses TRBV4-1 and TRBJ1-2; 8 nucleotides align to TRBD1. J gave up 7 bases and V 0 bases, and 7 bases lay outside the gene matches. Germline assignment: CDR1 MGHRA and CDR2 YSYEKL. The CDR3 covers 15 residues.

The chain uses TRBV4-1 and TRBJ2-1; the D gene is possibly TRBD2 (5 bases). V was pared by 3 bases and J by 3 bases, with 15 bases between. The CDR3 has 16 amino acids. CDR1 and CDR2 (germline): MGHRA, YSYEKL. The CDR3 is CASSHPLKAGYNEQFF. The CDR3 bases are TGCGCCAGCAGCCACCCCTTGAAGGCGGGCTACAATGAGCAGTTCTTC.

The chain employs TRBV7-3 and TRBJ1-6, with 9 bases lining up with TRBD1. With 2 bases clipped from V and 9 bases from J, the junction kept 8 bases outside the gene matches. The length of the CDR3 is 16 residues. Per the germline V gene, CDR1 is SGHTA and CDR2 is FQGTGA. CDR3 sequence (DNA): TGTGCCAGCAGCTTAGCGAGACAGGGGGGTCGTTCACCCCTCCACTTT. Residues: CASSLARQGGRSPLHF.

The chain joins TRBV18 to TRBJ2-3; tentative D call: TRBD1 (6 bases). CDR3 length: 17 amino acids. The germline V gene has CDR1 KGHSH and CDR2 LQKENI. V dropped 0 bases and J dropped 2 bases, with 15 bases sitting between them. The CDR3, as DNA: TGTGCCAGCTCACCACCGGTGGCCAGGGGTCACACAGATACGCAGTATTTT. Its translation is CASSPPVARGHTDTQYF.

V usage is TRBV29-1 and J usage is TRBJ1-2; 7 nucleotides line up with TRBD1. From germline, CDR1 is SQVTM and CDR2 ANQGSEA. The CDR3 is made up of 12 amino acids. The ends lost 3 bases at V and 7 bases at J; junction bases unmatched: 5. Written as DNA, the CDR3 is TGCAGCGTTGAGGGGACAGCAGCTGGCTACACCTTC. Protein product: CSVEGTAAGYTF.

The chain couples TRBV19 to TRBJ2-6; D may be TRBD2 (6 bases). The CDR3 has 13 amino acids. The ends were cut back, 8 bases at V and 4 bases at J, with 9 bases in the middle. The germline CDR1 and CDR2 sequences are LNHDA and SQIVND (reference sequence). This chain's CDR3 is CASAGHGANVLTF. The DNA of the CDR3 is TGTGCCAGTGCGGGGCACGGGGCCAACGTCCTGACTTTC. The complete variable domain, with remaining parts taken from reference TRBV19 and TRBJ2-6, reads DGGITQSPKYLFRKEGQNVTLSCEQNLNHDAMYWYRQDPGQGLRLIYYSQIVNDFQKGDIAEGYSVSREKKESFPLTVTSAQKNPTAFYLCASAGHGANVLTFGAGSRLTVL.

This clone was observed a single time. The DNA for the CDR3 is TGTGCCAGCAGTCCCGGGACTAAAGGATGGAATGAGCAGTTCTTC. It is translated as CASSPGTKGWNEQFF. V is TRBV27 and J is TRBJ2-1, with 7 bases identical to TRBD2. The CDR3 covers 15 residues. Germline V gene data show CDR1 as MNHEY and CDR2 as SMNVEV (reference sequence). V lost 5 bases to trimming and J lost 7 bases; unmatched junction nucleotides: 11.

The gene calls are TRBV6-5 and TRBJ1-2, with a tentative D call TRBD1 (5 bases). V was cut by 6 bases and J by 8 bases, with 16 bases left in between. The length of the CDR3 is 13 residues. The germline V gene encodes CDR1 MNHEY and CDR2 SVGAGI. CDR3 coding DNA: TGTGCCAGCAGGGGGCCTTCTTTGAAGGGCTACACCTTC. Its translation is CASRGPSLKGYTF.

V usage is TRBV25-1 and J usage is TRBJ1-1, with 11 positions matching TRBD1. Germline V lookup: CDR1 MGHDK, CDR2 SYGVNS. The CDR3 runs 18 residues. Trimming removed 4 bases from V and 4 bases from J; junction bases left unmatched: 14. CDR3 sequence reads: CASSARHGTGGPSTEAFF. DNA of the CDR3: TGTGCCAGCAGTGCCCGTCATGGGACAGGGGGGCCGAGCACTGAAGCTTTCTTT.

This rearrangement joins TRBV5-4 to TRBJ2-4, with D unclear. The V and J ends lost 0 bases and 12 bases respectively, with 10 bases between them. The germline V gene has CDR1 SGHNT and CDR2 YYREEE (reference sequence). The CDR3 is 12 amino acids. The chain's CDR3 is CASSLDYSTQYF. CDR3 DNA sequence: TGTGCCAGCAGCTTGGACTATTCGACTCAGTACTTC. Drawing the rest from reference TRBV5-4 and TRBJ2-4, the complete variable domain is ETGVTQSPTHLIKTRGQQVTLRCSSQSGHNTVSWYQQALGQGPQFIFQYYREEENGRGNFPPRFSGLQFPNYSSELNVNALELDDSALYLCASSLDYSTQYFGAGTRLSVL.

The chain is built from TRBV6-2 or TRBV6-3 and TRBJ2-7; TRBD2 agrees at 12 bases. V shed 5 bases, J shed 0 bases, and the junction held 14 bases outside the gene matches. CDR3 length: 19 residues. Germline V gene data show CDR1 as MNHEY and CDR2 as SVGEGT. The CDR3: CASSPSGLAGIRLSYEQYF. DNA of the CDR3: TGTGCCAGCAGTCCCTCGGGACTAGCGGGCATACGACTCTCCTACGAGCAGTACTTC.

This chain uses TRBV9 with TRBJ1-5; 7 bases fit TRBD1. The CDR3 totals 14 residues. Germline CDR1 SGDLS, CDR2 YYNGEE. The V gene end was trimmed by 4 bases and the J gene end by 2 bases; junction bases not matched to a gene: 3. The CDR3 loop is CASSRQGGNQPQHF. The CDR3 region has the DNA TGTGCCAGCAGCCGACAGGGCGGCAATCAGCCCCAGCATTTT.

The chain uses TRBV6-5 and TRBJ1-4; 8 bases line up with TRBD1. The length of the CDR3 is 15 residues. CDR1 MNHEY and CDR2 SVGAGI come from the germline V gene. V trimming: 5 bases; J trimming: 5 bases; junction bases outside the gene matches: 7. The CDR3 DNA reads as TGTGCCAGCAGTCCCTGGACAGGGTCGAATGAAAAACTGTTTTTT. Encoded protein: CASSPWTGSNEKLFF.

This sequence joins TRBV4-2 and TRBJ2-3; TRBD2 agrees at 11 bases. The CDR3 is 14 residues long. Germline lookup yields CDR1 LGHNA and CDR2 YNFKEQ. V lost 6 bases, J lost 5 bases, and 4 bases stayed unmatched. CDR3 protein: CASRDLAGGDTQYF. The CDR3 region has the DNA TGTGCCAGCAGAGACCTAGCGGGGGGAGATACGCAGTATTTT.

The CDR3 reads CASSRTGDQPQHF. For the CDR3, the DNA is TGTGCCAGCAGCAGGACAGGGGATCAGCCCCAGCATTTT. The chain recombines TRBV2 with TRBJ1-5; 9 bases are shared with TRBD1. CDR3 size: 13 residues. Germline trimming cut 6 bases from V and 5 bases from J; bases unmatched to any gene: 2. Germline V gene lookup returns CDR1 SNHLY and CDR2 FYNNEI.

The chain is built from TRBV27 and TRBJ1-2, with D possibly being TRBD1 (6 bases). Per germline, CDR1 MNHEY and CDR2 SMNVEV (reference sequence). V lost 4 bases to trimming and J lost 9 bases, with 15 bases between them. The CDR3 contains 13 residues. The CDR3 DNA reads as TGTGCCAGCAGTTCGGGACACCTCCAGCGCTACACCTTC. It encodes CASSSGHLQRYTF.